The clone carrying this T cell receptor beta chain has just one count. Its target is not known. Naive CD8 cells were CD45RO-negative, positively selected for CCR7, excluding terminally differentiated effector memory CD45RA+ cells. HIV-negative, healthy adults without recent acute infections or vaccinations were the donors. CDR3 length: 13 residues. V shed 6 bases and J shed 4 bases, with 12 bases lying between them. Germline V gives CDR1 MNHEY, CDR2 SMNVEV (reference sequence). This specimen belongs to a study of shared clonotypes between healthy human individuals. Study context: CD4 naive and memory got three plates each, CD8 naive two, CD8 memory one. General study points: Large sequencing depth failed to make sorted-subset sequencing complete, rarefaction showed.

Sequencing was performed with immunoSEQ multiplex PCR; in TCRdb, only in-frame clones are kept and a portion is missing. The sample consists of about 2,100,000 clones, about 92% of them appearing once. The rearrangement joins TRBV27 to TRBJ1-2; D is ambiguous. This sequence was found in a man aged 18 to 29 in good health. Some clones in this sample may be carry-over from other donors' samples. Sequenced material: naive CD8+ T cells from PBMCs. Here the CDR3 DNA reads TGTGCCAGCAGGCACAACCCATCCTATGGCTACACCTTC. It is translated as CASRHNPSYGYTF.